What follows are 23 T cell receptor beta chains derived from one specimen sequenced in a study of T cell repertoires in cytomegalovirus infection. TCRdb reprocessed the reads with MiXCR, giving one entry per CDR3 protein. The table records approximately 910,000 distinct CDR3 sequences, around 32% of them present only once. These TCRs' antigens remain unknown. The specimen comprised cultured CD8+ T cells from PBMCs, sampled from culture after CMV antigen stimulation. The receptors were gathered from a human donor in good health (CMV status not recorded). Some clones in this sample may be carry-over from other donors' samples.

The chain employs TRBV7-8 and TRBJ2-7; tentatively, D is TRBD1 or TRBD2 (5 bases each). V lost 4 bases and J lost 2, with 12 bases in between. This CDR3 region has 14 residues. The germline gives CDR1 SGHVS, CDR2 FQNEAQ. The CDR3 sequence: CASSYGDGTYEQYF. DNA for the CDR3: TGTGCCAGCAGCTACGGGGACGGAACCTACGAGCAGTACTTC.

The sample holds one count of this clonotype. The chain couples TRBV27 to TRBJ2-5; the D is unclear. The CDR3 is 9 residues long. CDR1 is MNHEY, CDR2 SMNVEV, per germline (reference sequence). V lost 7 bases and J 6 bases, leaving 3 bases between the germline ends. This CDR3 is CASNKTQYF. As DNA, the CDR3 is TGTGCCAGCAACAAGACCCAGTACTTC.

This chain links TRBV7-9 with TRBJ2-7, with TRBD2 as a possible D gene (5 bases). V lost 10 bases to trimming and J lost 4 bases, with 14 bases between them. CDR1 SEHNR and CDR2 FQNEAQ come from the germline V gene (reference sequence). The CDR3 is 12 amino acids. CDR3 coding DNA: TGTGCCACCGGCCGCGGCGGGTACGAGCAGTACTTC. It codes for CATGRGGYEQYF.

This clonotype has more than one count but fewer than ten. This rearrangement joins TRBV7-6 to TRBJ1-1; 7 bases agree with TRBD1. V was pared by 1 base and J by 9 bases, with 11 bases of the junction left unmatched. The germline gives CDR1 SGHVS, CDR2 FNYEAQ. The CDR3 loop spans 15 amino acids. The chain's CDR3 is CASSLEGDSLSQAFF. CDR3 DNA sequence: TGTGCCAGCAGCTTAGAGGGGGACAGTCTAAGCCAAGCTTTCTTT.

This clonotype was recorded at least ten times. V gene TRBV7-6 combines with J gene TRBJ2-1, with D perhaps TRBD1 (5 bases). Between the trimmed V and J ends, which lost 5 bases and 6 bases, there was a span of 17 bases. Germline CDR1 reads SGHVS; CDR2 reads FNYEAQ. The CDR3 consists of 15 residues. The CDR3 DNA sequence: TGTGCCAGCAGCCCCGAAGGGGCAGGGCTCAATGAGCAGTTCTTC. Its translation: CASSPEGAGLNEQFF.

This clonotype was picked up one time. The V call is TRBV4-1, the J call TRBJ2-5, with 7 bases identical to TRBD2. CDR1 and CDR2 (germline): MGHRA, YSYEKL. V lost 7 bases to trimming and J lost 5 bases; unmatched junction nucleotides: 13. The CDR3 sequence is 15 residues long. CDR3 DNA: TGCGCCAGCAACCACCTCAGCGGGAAGGGCGAGACCCAGTACTTC. It translates to CASNHLSGKGETQYF.

Here the CDR3 DNA reads TGCGCCAGCAGCTCCCGGGATAGATCCTACAATGAGCAGTTCTTC. Amino acid sequence: CASSSRDRSYNEQFF. This chain links TRBV5-1 with TRBJ2-1; D might be TRBD2 (5 bases). From germline, CDR1 is SGHRS and CDR2 YFSETQ. The CDR3 runs 15 residues. Between the trimmed V and J ends, which lost 3 bases and 1 base, there was a span of 11 bases.

This clonotype came up a few times. The V gene is TRBV25-1, the J gene TRBJ1-1; TRBD1 is a possible D gene (5 bases). CDR1 MGHDK and CDR2 SYGVNS come from the germline V gene. The CDR3 consists of 14 residues. V gave up 3 bases and J gave up 5 bases, with 13 bases separating them. CDR3 sequence: CASSERAGRTEAFF. CDR3 sequence (DNA): TGTGCCAGCAGTGAGCGGGCAGGGAGGACTGAAGCTTTCTTT.

This chain links TRBV20-1 with TRBJ2-3; D gene uncertain. The CDR3 consists of 15 residues. Trimming took 2 bases from V and 2 from J, leaving 14 bases between them. CDR1 DFQATT and CDR2 SNEGSKA come from the germline V gene (reference sequence). Written as DNA, the CDR3 is TGCAGTGCTAGATTACAGCCCAGACTCACAGATACGCAGTATTTT. Its protein is CSARLQPRLTDTQYF.

The rearrangement links TRBV7-9 to TRBJ2-2; 7 nucleotides match TRBD1. There are 12 residues in the CDR3. Germline loops: CDR1 SEHNR, CDR2 FQNEAQ (reference sequence). V shed 6 bases, J shed 10 bases, and the junction held 5 bases outside the gene matches. CDR3 residues: CASRTGPMELFF. CDR3 in DNA: TGTGCCAGCAGGACAGGGCCAATGGAGCTGTTTTTT.

This clonotype was seen a handful of times. The CDR3 here is CASSLFRQPQHF. The CDR3 nucleotides read TGTGCCAGCAGTTTATTTCGTCAGCCCCAGCATTTT. The rearrangement uses TRBV28 and TRBJ1-5; D is unresolved. V lost 1 base to trimming and J lost 6 bases, with 4 bases between them. CDR3 length: 12 amino acids. Germline CDR1 reads MDHEN; CDR2 reads SYDVKM.

Only one count was recorded for this clonotype. The genes are TRBV9 and TRBJ1-3, with D possibly matching TRBD1 (5 bases). Germline-derived CDR1 and CDR2 are SGDLS and YYNGEE. The V and J ends lost 7 bases and 1 base respectively, with 9 bases between them. The CDR3 loop spans 13 amino acids. The CDR3 DNA follows: TGTGCCAGCTGGGGGGGGTCTGGAAACACCATATATTTT. Translation gives CASWGGSGNTIYF.

The rearrangement links TRBV7-9 to TRBJ1-1; tentative D call: TRBD1 (5 bases). V dropped 10 bases and J dropped 3 bases, with 24 bases sitting between them. Per the germline V gene, CDR1 is SEHNR and CDR2 is FQNEAQ (reference sequence). The CDR3 has 16 residues. The CDR3 loop reads CATVPAVMGPDTEAFF. The DNA of the CDR3 is TGTGCCACCGTTCCAGCAGTGATGGGGCCAGACACTGAAGCTTTCTTT. Combining the CDR3 with reference TRBV7-9 and TRBJ1-1 gives the whole variable domain DTGVSQNPRHKITKRGQNVTFRCDPISEHNRLYWYRQTLGQGPEFLTYFQNEAQLEKSRLLSDRFSAERPKGSFSTLEIQRTEQGDSAMYLCATVPAVMGPDTEAFFGQGTRLTVV.

As regards this clonotype: This may stem from a read error, because a much larger clone lies one nucleotide away. V and J are TRBV6-5 and TRBJ2-7; D is ambiguous. The CDR3 length is 16 residues. Germline-derived CDR1 and CDR2 are MNHEY and SVGAGI. V shed 6 bases and J shed 0 bases, with 18 bases lying between them. The CDR3: CASRPNEVSPSYEQYV. Here the CDR3 DNA reads TGTGCCAGCAGACCAAACGAGGTATCTCCCTCCTACGAGCAGTACGTC.

This chain joins TRBV19 and TRBJ2-3; D possibly corresponds to TRBD2 (6 bases). Germline V gene lookup returns CDR1 LNHDA and CDR2 SQIVND (reference sequence). CDR3 length: 15 residues. V was shortened by 5 bases and J by 6 bases, with 18 bases between the two germline ends. The CDR3 DNA reads TGTGCCAGTAGTCCAACGGGACTGAGGAGGGATACGCAGTATTTT. Translating it yields CASSPTGLRRDTQYF. The variable domain in full, with the rest retrieved from reference TRBV19 and TRBJ2-3, is DGGITQSPKYLFRKEGQNVTLSCEQNLNHDAMYWYRQDPGQGLRLIYYSQIVNDFQKGDIAEGYSVSREKKESFPLTVTSAQKNPTAFYLCASSPTGLRRDTQYFGPGTRLTVL.

J is TRBJ2-7 and V is TRBV6-5; 9 positions agree with TRBD1. With V trimmed by 5 bases and J by 4 bases, 9 bases remained unmatched. This CDR3 is 15 amino acids long. Germline CDR1 is MNHEY and CDR2 is SVGAGI. DNA for the CDR3: TGTGCCAGCAGTGAAGCTAGAGACAGGGGGTACGAGCAGTACGTC. This encodes CASSEARDRGYEQYV.

The gene calls are TRBV4-1 and TRBJ2-7; D unclear. Germline V lookup: CDR1 MGHRA, CDR2 YSYEKL. V lost 1 base, J lost 3 bases, and 7 bases lay in between. The CDR3 extends over 13 amino acids. The CDR3 region has the DNA TGCGCCAGCAGCCAAGTATCCAGCTACGAGCAGTACTTC. Amino acids: CASSQVSSYEQYF.

The sample holds many counts of this clonotype. The chain is built from TRBV6-2 or TRBV6-3 and TRBJ2-3; possibly TRBD2 for D (6 bases). CDR1 is MNHEY and CDR2 is SVGEGT in the germline V gene. The ends were cut back, 7 bases at V and 2 bases at J, with 19 bases in the middle. The CDR3 spans 16 residues. The CDR3 loop is CASTRDPGTLTDTQYF. In DNA form, the CDR3 reads TGTGCCAGCACCCGAGACCCCGGGACTCTCACAGATACGCAGTATTTT.

This chain uses TRBV7-9 with TRBJ2-7; TRBD1 might be the D (5 bases). Trimming removed 1 base at V and 0 bases at J, with 7 bases between. The CDR3 totals 14 residues. Germline-derived CDR1 and CDR2 are SEHNR and FQNEAQ (reference sequence). For the CDR3, the DNA is TGTGCCAGCAGCTTAGAAGACAGCTCCTACGAGCAGTACGTC. As protein: CASSLEDSSYEQYV.

This clonotype showed up just a few times. This chain uses TRBV12-3 or TRBV12-4 with TRBJ1-4; D call uncertain. The CDR3 totals 14 residues. Trimming shortened V by 6 bases and J by 7 bases, and 15 bases separated the two germline ends. The CDR3 DNA is TGTGCCAGCAGAGGATTGGGTAGTCGTGAAAAACTGTTTTTT. Its protein is CASRGLGSREKLFF.

In DNA, the CDR3 is TGTGCCAGCAGCGCCGTCCCGGACTTGTCCACAGATACGCAGTATTTT. Translated: CASSAVPDLSTDTQYF. V and J are TRBV9 and TRBJ2-3; D perhaps matches TRBD2 (5 bases). Trimming left V 3 bases short and J 2 bases short, with 16 bases between. This CDR3 is built from 16 residues. The germline V gene encodes CDR1 SGDLS and CDR2 YYNGEE.

CDR3 nucleotide sequence: TGTGCCAGCTCAATCGATCAGGGAGGTGGGGGCACTGAAGCTTTCTTT. This translates into CASSIDQGGGGTEAFF. The chain couples TRBV6-1 to TRBJ1-1; D is perhaps TRBD1 (5 bases). Germline CDR1 and CDR2: MNHNS and SASEGT. There are 16 residues in the CDR3. Trimming removed 8 bases at V and 4 bases at J, with 23 bases between.

V is TRBV5-4 and J is TRBJ2-5; 7 positions agree with TRBD2. Germline CDR1 SGHNT, CDR2 YYREEE (reference sequence). Trimming removed 2 bases from V and 1 base from J; junction bases left unmatched: 5. CDR3 length equals 15 residues. CDR3 loop: CASSFDGGSQETQYF. For the CDR3, the DNA is TGTGCCAGCAGCTTTGACGGGGGGTCCCAAGAGACCCAGTACTTC.